This T cell receptor beta chain was obtained from a study of blood T cell repertoires in COVID-19. Study information: Acute and convalescent COVID-19 samples came from the United States, Italy and Spain. T cells, B-cell-depleted T cells, or PBMCs supplied cDNA or gDNA.

As originally analysed: Quantification of nucleated cells was approximated via reference gene primer amplification. Sequencing was performed with immunoSEQ multiplex PCR; in TCRdb, only in-frame clones are kept and a portion is missing. V, J and clone size are those of that table, while D and trimming were read from the DNA. The data contain under 300,000 clones, around 82% of them singletons. A remark on this clone: The sample holds other DNA sequences that translate to the same CDR3.

In germline, CDR1 is SGDLS, CDR2 YYNGEE. The CDR3 runs 14 residues. The J segment lost 4 bases and the V segment lost 4 bases, leaving 7 bases of the junction unmatched. This sequence was found in an elderly woman with active or convalescent COVID-19. The sequenced sample was peripheral blood. V is TRBV9 and J is TRBJ2-7, with 8 bases lining up with TRBD1. The CDR3 reads CASSRGQGSYEQYF. The DNA of the CDR3 is TGTGCCAGCAGCCGCGGACAGGGTTCTTACGAGCAGTACTTC. Supplemented by reference TRBV9 and TRBJ2-7, the full variable domain reads DSGVTQTPKHLITATGQRVTLRCSPRSGDLSVYWYQQSLDQGLQFLIQYYNGEERAKGNILERFSAQQFPDLHSELNLSSLELGDSALYFCASSRGQGSYEQYFGPGTRLTVT.